This TCR beta chain emerged from a study of blood T cell repertoires in COVID-19. Trimming removed 0 bases from V and 2 bases from J, with 5 bases in between. The CDR3 extends over 13 amino acids. Germline assignment: CDR1 SGHNT and CDR2 YYREEE (reference sequence). Allocation to cohorts depended on clinical history reported by the participants. Note on this clone: The sample contains more than one DNA sequence encoding this CDR3.

Data came from immunoSEQ multiplex PCR; TCRdb stores just in-frame clones and leaves some out. The table has about 400,000 clones, approximately 85% seen once. The source of this sequence is a woman in her thirties or forties with acute COVID-19. This chain connects TRBV5-4 to TRBJ1-2, with D maybe TRBD1 (5 bases). Material: PBMCs or T cells enriched from blood (not recorded which). The CDR3 sequence is CASSLGQNYGYTF. In DNA form, the CDR3 reads TGTGCCAGCAGCTTGGGACAGAACTATGGCTACACCTTC.